This is a list of T cell receptor beta chains from one sample in a study of beta chain features in type 1 diabetes. Profiled with immunoSEQ multiplex PCR; TCRdb holds only in-frame clones, not every one. The sample lists 900,000 or so clones, roughly a sixth seen once, with about 0.025% in the top ten. Input material: naive CD4+ T cells from blood. All receptors derive from a woman aged 18-29 years in good health. The CDR3 runs from the conserved cysteine through the conserved F or W. A D gene is named only where the DNA matches it firmly. Expanded clones get a size class; other rows say once, few or many, or leave the size out.

DNA | CDR3 | J | D | V | size
TGTGCCAGTAGTATCGCGAAGAGCTCCTACAATGAGCAGTTCTTC | CASSIAKSSYNEQFF | TRBJ2-1 | - | TRBV19 | few
TGTGCCAGCAGGCGGGTAGCCAACAATGAGCAGTTCTTC | CASRRVANNEQFF | TRBJ2-1 | - | TRBV11-2 | -
TGTGCCAGCTCACCCCTGTCAAGCGGGAGGGCTTACGGCAATGAGCAGTTCTTC | CASSPLSSGRAYGNEQFF | TRBJ2-1 | TRBD2 | TRBV18 | -
TGTGCCAGCAGCTTATCCCGGAGGAAAGGAAACACTGAAGCTTTCTTT | CASSLSRRKGNTEAFF | TRBJ1-1 | - | TRBV7-9 | -
TGCGCCAGCAGCTTGGAGCGGGTCCCGGGCTACGAGCAGTACTTC | CASSLERVPGYEQYF | TRBJ2-7 | - | TRBV5-1 | -
TGTGCCAGCGGAAACCTAAACACCATATATTTT | CASGNLNTIYF | TRBJ1-3 | - | TRBV2 | few
TGTGCCATCAGGGAGCGGGAGCCCGATGAGCAGTTCTTC | CAIREREPDEQFF | TRBJ2-1 | TRBD2 | TRBV10-3 | few
TGCAGCGGATCGACAGGGTATTTCCCCGGGGAGCTGTTTTTT | CSGSTGYFPGELFF | TRBJ2-2 | TRBD1 | TRBV29-1 | few
TGTGCCAGCAGTTACTCGACAGGGGTTACCCAAGAGACCCAGTACTTC | CASSYSTGVTQETQYF | TRBJ2-5 | TRBD1 | TRBV6-5 | -
TGTGCCAGCAGCTTGGTATCGAGTAATGAGCAGTTCTTC | CASSLVSSNEQFF | TRBJ2-1 | - | TRBV5-4 | -
TGTGCCAGCAGGCCTAACAGGGGCTTCTATGGCTACACCTTC | CASRPNRGFYGYTF | TRBJ1-2 | TRBD1 | TRBV6-5 | -
TGTGCCAGCAACCTGGACTACCGTGACAATGAGCAGTTCTTC | CASNLDYRDNEQFF | TRBJ2-1 | - | TRBV5-6 | -
TGTGCCAGCTCACCGACAGGGTTGAACACTGAAGCTTTCTTT | CASSPTGLNTEAFF | TRBJ1-1 | TRBD1 | TRBV18 | -
TGTGCCAGCAGCTTGAACACAGTCACAGATACGCAGTATTTT | CASSLNTVTDTQYF | TRBJ2-3 | - | TRBV5-6 | -
TGTGCCAGCAGCTTAACCTTTAGTGAACTAGCGGGAGGGGGGCAGTACTTC | CASSLTFSELAGGGQYF | TRBJ2-7 | TRBD2 | TRBV7-2 | few
TGTGCCAGCCAAAACCCCCGGTCGAATGGGGGGCCTAACTATGGCTACACCTTC | CASQNPRSNGGPNYGYTF | TRBJ1-2 | - | TRBV7-9 | -
TGTGCCAGCAGTGACAGGGGGATGATCACTGAAGCTTTCTTT | CASSDRGMITEAFF | TRBJ1-1 | TRBD1 | TRBV2 | -
TGTGCCAGTAGTAATTGGACTAGCGGACTCTCCTACGAGCAGTACTTC | CASSNWTSGLSYEQYF | TRBJ2-7 | TRBD2 | TRBV19 | -
TGTGCCACCAGCAGACGTCCAGGGAGAGGCACAGATACGCAGTATTTT | CATSRRPGRGTDTQYF | TRBJ2-3 | - | TRBV15 | -
TGTGCCAGCAGCTTAGCCGCAACTAGTCTCGCGGCCCAGTACTTC | CASSLAATSLAAQYF | TRBJ2-5 | - | TRBV7-2 | -
TGTGCCAGCAGCTTTCTACTCTCTGGGGCCAACGTCCTGACTTTC | CASSFLLSGANVLTF | TRBJ2-6 | - | TRBV7-9 | few
TGCAGCGTTGCTAGCGGGGGGTTAACCGGGGAGCTGTTTTTT | CSVASGGLTGELFF | TRBJ2-2 | TRBD2 | TRBV29-1 | few
TGTGCCAGCAGTGTGCAGGGTGGCGTCGGCTACACCTTC | CASSVQGGVGYTF | TRBJ1-2 | - | TRBV2 | -
TGCAGTACTGCGGTCAACGGGAGAGAGCATTTT | CSTAVNGREHF | TRBJ1-5 | - | TRBV20-1 | few
TGTGCCAGCAGTGAGATGACAGGGAAGTTTCTTGATAGGCCCCAGCATTTT | CASSEMTGKFLDRPQHF | TRBJ1-5 | TRBD1 | TRBV28 | -
TGTGCCAGCACCCCAGGGAGCGAGCAGTACTTC | CASTPGSEQYF | TRBJ2-7 | - | TRBV5-6 | few
TGTGCCAGCAGCTTAGGTCCAGGAAACTATGGCTACACCTTC | CASSLGPGNYGYTF | TRBJ1-2 | - | TRBV13 | few
TGTGCCAGCAGCTTAGTGTTTTCCCAGGGGAGCACCGGGGAGCTGTTTTTT | CASSLVFSQGSTGELFF | TRBJ2-2 | - | TRBV7-2 | few
TGTGCCAGCAGTGAAGACTCCTACAATGAGCAGTTCTTC | CASSEDSYNEQFF | TRBJ2-1 | - | TRBV2 | few
TGTGCCAGCTTTAACAGGGTACAGCCCCAGCATTTT | CASFNRVQPQHF | TRBJ1-5 | - | TRBV21-1 | -
TGTGCCAGCAGCTTGGCCGCGGGGAGCCCCTATGGAGGCTACACCTTC | CASSLAAGSPYGGYTF | TRBJ1-2 | - | TRBV5-6 | -
TGCGCCAGCAGCTTCAATCCGGGAGCAACCTACGAGCAGTACTTC | CASSFNPGATYEQYF | TRBJ2-7 | - | TRBV5-1 | few
TGTGCCAGCAGTTCCCGTTCCGGGACTGGAAACACCATATATTTT | CASSSRSGTGNTIYF | TRBJ1-3 | - | TRBV2 | -
TGCGCCAGCAGCTTAGGACGCTCCTACAATGAGCAGTTCTTC | CASSLGRSYNEQFF | TRBJ2-1 | - | TRBV5-1 | few
TGTGCCAGTTCCCCGAGGGGGCTCGGCGGGGAGCTGTTTTTT | CASSPRGLGGELFF | TRBJ2-2 | TRBD1 | TRBV19 | few
TGCGCCAGCAAATCGTTAGCCAGCTCCTACGAGCAGTACTTC | CASKSLASSYEQYF | TRBJ2-7 | - | TRBV5-1 | few
TGTGCCAGCAGCCGTGGGTACAATGAGCAGTTCTTC | CASSRGYNEQFF | TRBJ2-1 | - | TRBV5-8 | -
TGCGCCAGCAGCCCGGACAGAGACCTAGGCTACACCTTC | CASSPDRDLGYTF | TRBJ1-2 | - | TRBV4-1 | -
TGTGCCAGTAGTAAAATTCAGGGGGCTCAGCCCCAGCATTTT | CASSKIQGAQPQHF | TRBJ1-5 | TRBD1 | TRBV19 | few
TGTGCCAGCAGACCACTAGCGGCCACAGATACGCAGTATTTT | CASRPLAATDTQYF | TRBJ2-3 | - | TRBV21-1 | few
TGTGCCAGCAGACCTCGGGACTCCAACAATGAGCAGTTCTTC | CASRPRDSNNEQFF | TRBJ2-1 | - | TRBV5-4 | few
TGTGCCAGCCGACGAGACAACTCCTACAATGAGCAGTTCTTC | CASRRDNSYNEQFF | TRBJ2-1 | - | TRBV6-1 | -
TGCGCCAGCAGCTTGGTTCGCGCGGGGACCGGGGAGCTGTTTTTT | CASSLVRAGTGELFF | TRBJ2-2 | - | TRBV5-1 | few
TGTGCCAGTAGTCCCCGCTCTAGCGGCAACAATGAGCAGTTCTTC | CASSPRSSGNNEQFF | TRBJ2-1 | TRBD2 | TRBV19 | -
TGTGCCAGCAGTGGAGGGCTTCAGCCCCAGCATTTT | CASSGGLQPQHF | TRBJ1-5 | - | TRBV2 | few
TGTGCCAGCACTGAACTGTCTGAAGCTTTCTTT | CASTELSEAFF | TRBJ1-1 | - | TRBV25-1 | -
TGTGCCAGCAGTGACGGGAGGGCCTACGAGCAGTACTTC | CASSDGRAYEQYF | TRBJ2-7 | TRBD2 | TRBV2 | -
TGTGCCACCAGCAGAGATCTTGAAGGTTCTGGGGCCAACGTCCTGACTTTC | CATSRDLEGSGANVLTF | TRBJ2-6 | - | TRBV15 | -
TGTGCCACTTCCGGGACTAGCTCCTACAATGAGCAGTTCTTC | CATSGTSSYNEQFF | TRBJ2-1 | TRBD2 | TRBV4-2 | -
TGTGCCAGCAGCTTATGGCGGGAGCGGAGAGAGACCCAGTACTTC | CASSLWRERRETQYF | TRBJ2-5 | TRBD2 | TRBV13 | few
TGTGCCAGCAGCTTCGGGACAGGAGTGGATACGCAGTATTTT | CASSFGTGVDTQYF | TRBJ2-3 | TRBD1 | TRBV4-2 | few
TGTGCCAGCAGCTCCCACTACGAGCAGTACTTC | CASSSHYEQYF | TRBJ2-7 | - | TRBV7-9 | few
TGTGCCAGCACCGGGGACAGGTTTGGTATTTATGGCTACACCTTC | CASTGDRFGIYGYTF | TRBJ1-2 | - | TRBV21-1 | -
TGTGCCAGCAGCCGCAGTCCGGGACCCGTTAATGAGCCCCAGCATTTT | CASSRSPGPVNEPQHF | TRBJ1-5 | - | TRBV7-2 | -
TGTGCCAGCAGTGAAAAGGTAGGGCTGAGGCCCATCGATAGCAATCAGCCCCAGCATTTT | CASSEKVGLRPIDSNQPQHF | TRBJ1-5 | - | TRBV2 | -
TGTGCCAGCAGCGGGGGACTAGTGACAGAGACCCAGTACTTC | CASSGGLVTETQYF | TRBJ2-5 | TRBD2 | TRBV5-4 | -
TGTGCCAGCAGCTTAGGGGTACAGAACACCGGGGAGCTGTTTTTT | CASSLGVQNTGELFF | TRBJ2-2 | - | TRBV7-3 | -
TGTGCCAGCAGCCCAGATTGGGGGAGGGGTTCCTACAATGAGCAGTTCTTC | CASSPDWGRGSYNEQFF | TRBJ2-1 | TRBD2 | TRBV7-9 | -
TGTGCCAGCAGCTTAGGGGGCGGGTACACCGGGGAGCTGTTTTTT | CASSLGGGYTGELFF | TRBJ2-2 | - | TRBV7-2 | -